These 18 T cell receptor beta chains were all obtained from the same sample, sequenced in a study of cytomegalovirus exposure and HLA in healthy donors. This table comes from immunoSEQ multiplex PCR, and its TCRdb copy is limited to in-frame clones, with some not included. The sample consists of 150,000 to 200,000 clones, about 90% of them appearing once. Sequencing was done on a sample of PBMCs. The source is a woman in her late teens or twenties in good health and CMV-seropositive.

The CDR3 loop is CASSPPDRVGWETQYF. CDR3 nucleotides: TGTGCCAGCTCACCACCGGACAGGGTGGGTTGGGAGACCCAGTACTTC. The chain combines TRBV18 with TRBJ2-5; 8 bases are a match to TRBD1. This CDR3 spans 16 amino acids. The trim removed 0 bases at V and 5 bases at J, leaving 8 bases unmatched. Germline V gene sequence: CDR1 KGHSH, CDR2 LQKENI.

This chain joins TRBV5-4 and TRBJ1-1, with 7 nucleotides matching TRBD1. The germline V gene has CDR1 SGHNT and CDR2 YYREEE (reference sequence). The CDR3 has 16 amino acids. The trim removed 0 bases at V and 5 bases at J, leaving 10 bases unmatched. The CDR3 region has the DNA TGTGCCAGCAGCTTGGGACAGGGTAGTACGGGAACTGAAGCTTTCTTT. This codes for CASSLGQGSTGTEAFF.

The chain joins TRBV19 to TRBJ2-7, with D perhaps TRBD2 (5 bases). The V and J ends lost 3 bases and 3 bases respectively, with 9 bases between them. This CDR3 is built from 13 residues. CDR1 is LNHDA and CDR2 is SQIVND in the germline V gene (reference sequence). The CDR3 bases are TGTGCCAGTAGTATGATAGGGAGCTACGAGCAGTACTTC. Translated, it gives CASSMIGSYEQYF.

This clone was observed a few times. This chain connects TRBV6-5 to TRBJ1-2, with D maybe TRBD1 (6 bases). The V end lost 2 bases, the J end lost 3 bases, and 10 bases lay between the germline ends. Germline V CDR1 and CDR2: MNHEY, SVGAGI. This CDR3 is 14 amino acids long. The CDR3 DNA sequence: TGTGCCAGCAGTTACCGCAGACAGGACTATGGCTACACCTTC. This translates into CASSYRRQDYGYTF.

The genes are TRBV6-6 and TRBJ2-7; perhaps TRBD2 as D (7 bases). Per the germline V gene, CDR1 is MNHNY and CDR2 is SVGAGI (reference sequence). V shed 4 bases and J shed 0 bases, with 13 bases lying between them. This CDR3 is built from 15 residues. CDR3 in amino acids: CASSWGAGDSYEQYF. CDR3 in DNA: TGTGCCAGCAGTTGGGGGGCGGGAGACTCCTACGAGCAGTACTTC.

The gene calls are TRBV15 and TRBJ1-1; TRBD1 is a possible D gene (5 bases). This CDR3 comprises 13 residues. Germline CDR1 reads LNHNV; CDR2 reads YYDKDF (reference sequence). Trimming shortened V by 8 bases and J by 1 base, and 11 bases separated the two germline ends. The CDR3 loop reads CATGGGGNTEAFF. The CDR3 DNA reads TGTGCCACCGGGGGAGGCGGGAACACTGAAGCTTTCTTT. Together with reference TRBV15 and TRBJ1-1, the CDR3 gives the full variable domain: DAMVIQNPRYQVTQFGKPVTLSCSQTLNHNVMYWYQQKSSQAPKLLFHYYDKDFNNEADTPDNFQSRRPNTSFCFLDIRSPGLGDTAMYLCATGGGGNTEAFFGQGTRLTVV.

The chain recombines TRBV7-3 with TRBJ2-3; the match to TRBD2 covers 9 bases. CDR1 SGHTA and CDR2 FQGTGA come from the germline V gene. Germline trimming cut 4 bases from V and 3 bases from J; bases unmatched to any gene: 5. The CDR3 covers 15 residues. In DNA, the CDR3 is TGTGCCAGCAGCTCAATAGCGGGAGAAACAGATACGCAGTATTTT. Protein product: CASSSIAGETDTQYF.

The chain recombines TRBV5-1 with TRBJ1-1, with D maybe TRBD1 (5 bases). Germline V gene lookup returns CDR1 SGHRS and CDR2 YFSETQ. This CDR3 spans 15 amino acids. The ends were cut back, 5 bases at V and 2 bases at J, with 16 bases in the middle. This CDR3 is CASRPEGVSNTEAFF. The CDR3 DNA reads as TGCGCCAGCAGACCCGAAGGGGTGTCTAACACTGAAGCTTTCTTT.

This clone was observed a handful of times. This CDR3 reads CATQTGAENSPLHF. The DNA for the CDR3 is TGTGCCACACAGACTGGGGCCGAGAATTCACCCCTCCACTTT. The chain couples TRBV6-5 to TRBJ1-6; TRBD1 might be the D (5 bases). The germline V and J ends were trimmed by 10 bases and 7 bases, with 17 bases remaining between them. In germline, CDR1 is MNHEY, CDR2 SVGAGI. This CDR3 contains 14 residues.

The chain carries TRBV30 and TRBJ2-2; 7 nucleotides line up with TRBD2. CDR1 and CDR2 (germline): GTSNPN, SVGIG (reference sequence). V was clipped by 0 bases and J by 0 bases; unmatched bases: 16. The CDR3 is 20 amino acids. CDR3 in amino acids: CAWSVLAARAKFTNTGELFF. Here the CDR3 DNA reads TGTGCCTGGAGTGTCCTAGCGGCACGAGCCAAATTCACGAACACCGGGGAGCTGTTTTTT.

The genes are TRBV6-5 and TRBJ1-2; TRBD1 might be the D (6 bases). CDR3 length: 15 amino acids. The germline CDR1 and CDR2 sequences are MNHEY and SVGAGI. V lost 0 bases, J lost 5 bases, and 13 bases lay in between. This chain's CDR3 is CASSYSDSQGYGYTF. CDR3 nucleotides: TGTGCCAGCAGTTACTCGGACAGTCAAGGGTATGGCTACACCTTC.

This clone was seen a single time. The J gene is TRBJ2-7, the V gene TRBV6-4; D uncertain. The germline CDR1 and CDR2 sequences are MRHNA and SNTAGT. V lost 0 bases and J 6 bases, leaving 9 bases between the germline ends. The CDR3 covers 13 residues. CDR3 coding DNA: TGTGCCAGCAGTGACTCGGAGACGGGCGAGCAGTACTTC. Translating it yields CASSDSETGEQYF.

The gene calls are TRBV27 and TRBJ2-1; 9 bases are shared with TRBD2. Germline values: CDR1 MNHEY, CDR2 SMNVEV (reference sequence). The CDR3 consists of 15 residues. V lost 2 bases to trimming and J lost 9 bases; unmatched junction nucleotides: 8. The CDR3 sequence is CASSLGERGEGEQFF. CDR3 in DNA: TGTGCCAGCAGTTTAGGGGAGCGGGGGGAGGGTGAGCAGTTCTTC.

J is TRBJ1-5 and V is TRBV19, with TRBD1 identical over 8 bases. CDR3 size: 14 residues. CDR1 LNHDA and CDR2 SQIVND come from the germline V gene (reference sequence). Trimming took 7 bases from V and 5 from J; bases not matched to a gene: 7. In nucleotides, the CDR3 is TGTGCCAGTACCATCCAGGGGGCCGATCAGCCCCAGCATTTT. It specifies CASTIQGADQPQHF.

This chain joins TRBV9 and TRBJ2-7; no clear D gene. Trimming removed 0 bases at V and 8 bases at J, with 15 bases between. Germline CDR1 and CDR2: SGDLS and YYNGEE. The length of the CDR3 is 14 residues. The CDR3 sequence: CASSVEPQAFKQYF. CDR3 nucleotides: TGTGCCAGCAGCGTAGAACCCCAGGCTTTCAAGCAGTACTTC.

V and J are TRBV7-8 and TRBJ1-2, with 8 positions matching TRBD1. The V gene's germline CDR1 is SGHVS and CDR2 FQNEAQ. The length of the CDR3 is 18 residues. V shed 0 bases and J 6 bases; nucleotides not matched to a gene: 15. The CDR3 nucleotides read TGTGCCAGCAGCTTAGCAGGACAGGGCCATAAGGTCGCCGATGGCTACACCTTC. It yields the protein CASSLAGQGHKVADGYTF. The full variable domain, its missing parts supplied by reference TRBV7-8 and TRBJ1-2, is GAGVSQSPRYKVAKRGQDVALRCDPISGHVSLFWYQQALGQGPEFLTYFQNEAQLDKSGLPSDRFFAERPEGSVSTLKIQRTQQEDSAVYLCASSLAGQGHKVADGYTFGSGTRLTVV.

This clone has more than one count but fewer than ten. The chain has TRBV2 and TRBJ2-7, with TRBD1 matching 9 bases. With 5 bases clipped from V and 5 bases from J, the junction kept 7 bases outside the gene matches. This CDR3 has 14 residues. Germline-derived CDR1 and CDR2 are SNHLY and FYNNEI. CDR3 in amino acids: CASSYRDRVHEQYF. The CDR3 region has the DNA TGTGCCAGCAGTTACCGGGACAGGGTCCACGAGCAGTACTTC.

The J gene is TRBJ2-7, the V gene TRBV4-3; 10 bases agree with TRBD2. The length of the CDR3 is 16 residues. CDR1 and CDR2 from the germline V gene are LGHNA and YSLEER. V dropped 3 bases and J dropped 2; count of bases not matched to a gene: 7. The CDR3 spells CASSQDITSGAYEQYF. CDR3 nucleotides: TGCGCCAGCAGCCAGGATATTACTAGCGGGGCCTACGAGCAGTACTTC.